This T cell receptor beta chain was sequenced in a study of T-cell memory formation after mild COVID-19. TCRdb ran MiXCR on the 5' RACE reads and lists one entry per CDR3 protein. The sample holds 470,000 or so distinct CDR3 sequences, 20% seen once. This clonotype was seen a few times. The CDR3 has 12 residues. Trimming pared 6 bases from V and 10 bases from J, leaving 15 bases between. Sequenced: PBMCs or a T cell subset sorted from them (not recorded which). The clonotype originates from an adult woman who had mild COVID-19 (a few samples of this study predate the infection). Cell type and time point are not known. The V call is TRBV12-3 or TRBV12-4, the J call TRBJ2-5; D is perhaps TRBD2 (5 bases). The CDR3 spells CASSPGLPFQYF. In DNA form, the CDR3 reads TGTGCCAGCAGCCCTGGACTGCCCTTCCAGTACTTC.